This T cell receptor (beta chain) originates from a study of cytomegalovirus exposure and HLA in healthy donors. CDR1 SEHNR and CDR2 FQNEAQ come from the germline V gene (reference sequence). The V and J ends lost 10 bases and 8 bases, in that order; junction bases with no gene match: 17. This CDR3 spans 15 amino acids. The study's findings and limits: Prior analysis indicated that the majority of TCR beta V segments exhibited productivity approximately 87% or approximately 30% of the time. Looking again later, the authors saw that most CMV-associated TCR beta chains seemed HLA-restricted.

PCR involved 60 Vbeta and 13 Jbeta primers. Assay used: immunoSEQ multiplex PCR; TCRdb lists only in-frame clones, some missing. The sample has 100,000 or so clones, less than 90% seen once; the top ten hold 2.6%. Healthy bone marrow donors made up the donors. For this clone: Its antigen is still unknown.

Sequenced: PBMCs. The source is a middle-aged man in good health and CMV-seronegative. The rearrangement uses TRBV7-9 and TRBJ2-1, with TRBD2 matching 7 bases. CDR3 sequence reads: CATEFRDYRNDEQFF. For the CDR3, the DNA is TGTGCCACGGAGTTCCGGGACTACCGGAACGATGAGCAGTTCTTC.